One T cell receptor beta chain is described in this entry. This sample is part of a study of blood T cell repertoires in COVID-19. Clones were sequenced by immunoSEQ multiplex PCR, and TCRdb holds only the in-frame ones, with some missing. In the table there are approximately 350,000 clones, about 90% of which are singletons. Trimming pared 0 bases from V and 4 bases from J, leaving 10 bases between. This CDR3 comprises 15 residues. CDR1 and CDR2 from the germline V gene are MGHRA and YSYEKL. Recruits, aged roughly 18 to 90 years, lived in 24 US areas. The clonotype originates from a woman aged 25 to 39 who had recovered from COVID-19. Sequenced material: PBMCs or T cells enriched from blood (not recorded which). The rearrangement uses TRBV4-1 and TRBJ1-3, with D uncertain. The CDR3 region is CASSQEGGRGNTIYF. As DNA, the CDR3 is TGCGCCAGCAGCCAAGAAGGAGGGAGGGGAAACACCATATATTTT.